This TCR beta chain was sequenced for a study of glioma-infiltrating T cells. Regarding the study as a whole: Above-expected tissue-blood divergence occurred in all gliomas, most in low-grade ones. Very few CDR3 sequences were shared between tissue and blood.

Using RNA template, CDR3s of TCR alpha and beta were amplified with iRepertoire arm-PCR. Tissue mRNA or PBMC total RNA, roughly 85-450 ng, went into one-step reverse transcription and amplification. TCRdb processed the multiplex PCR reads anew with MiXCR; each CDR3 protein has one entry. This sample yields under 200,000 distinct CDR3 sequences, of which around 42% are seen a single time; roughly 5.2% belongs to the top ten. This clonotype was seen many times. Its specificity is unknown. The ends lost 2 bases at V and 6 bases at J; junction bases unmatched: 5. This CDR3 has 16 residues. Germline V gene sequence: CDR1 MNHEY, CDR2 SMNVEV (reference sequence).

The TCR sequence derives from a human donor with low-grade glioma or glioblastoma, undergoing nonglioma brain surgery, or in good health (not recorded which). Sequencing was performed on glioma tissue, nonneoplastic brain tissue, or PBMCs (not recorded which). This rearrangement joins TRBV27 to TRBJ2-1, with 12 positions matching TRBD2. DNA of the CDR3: TGTGCCAGCAGTTTACTCCCGACTAGCGGGGGCAATGAGCAGTTCTTC. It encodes CASSLLPTSGGNEQFF.